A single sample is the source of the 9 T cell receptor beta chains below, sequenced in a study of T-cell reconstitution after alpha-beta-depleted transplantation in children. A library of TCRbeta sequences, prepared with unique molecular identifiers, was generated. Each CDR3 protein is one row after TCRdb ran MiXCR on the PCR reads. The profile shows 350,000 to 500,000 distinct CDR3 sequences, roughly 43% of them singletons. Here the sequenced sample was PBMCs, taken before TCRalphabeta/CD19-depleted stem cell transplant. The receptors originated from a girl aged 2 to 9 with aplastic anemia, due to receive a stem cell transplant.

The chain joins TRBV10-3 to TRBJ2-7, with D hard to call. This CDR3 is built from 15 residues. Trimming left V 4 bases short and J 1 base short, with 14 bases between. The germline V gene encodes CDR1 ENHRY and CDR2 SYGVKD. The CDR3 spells CAISASDPESYEQYF. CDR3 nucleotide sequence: TGTGCCATCAGTGCCTCGGACCCCGAATCCTACGAGCAGTACTTC.

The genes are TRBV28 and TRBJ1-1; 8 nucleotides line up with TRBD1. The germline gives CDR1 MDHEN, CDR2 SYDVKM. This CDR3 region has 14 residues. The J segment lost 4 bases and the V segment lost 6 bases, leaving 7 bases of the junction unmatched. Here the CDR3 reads CASSRQGKGTEAFF. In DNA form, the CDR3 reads TGTGCCAGCAGCAGACAGGGGAAAGGCACTGAAGCTTTCTTT.

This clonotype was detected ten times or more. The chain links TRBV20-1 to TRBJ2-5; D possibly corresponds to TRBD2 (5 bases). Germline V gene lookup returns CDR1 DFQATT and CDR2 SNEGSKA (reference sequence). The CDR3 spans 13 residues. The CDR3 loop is CGSQRHGEGTQYF. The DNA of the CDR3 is TGCGGATCGCAGCGCCACGGAGAGGGGACCCAGTACTTC.

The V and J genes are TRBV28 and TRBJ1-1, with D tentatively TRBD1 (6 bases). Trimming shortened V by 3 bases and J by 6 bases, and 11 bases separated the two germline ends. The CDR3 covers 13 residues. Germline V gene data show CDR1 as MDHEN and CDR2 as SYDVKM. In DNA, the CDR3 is TGTGCCAGCAGTTTCAGGGGTGACCCTGAAGCTTTCTTT. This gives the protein CASSFRGDPEAFF.

CDR3 DNA sequence: TGCAGTGCTTTGGAAGGGTTTAGCTCCTACAATGAGCAGTTCTTC. It translates to CSALEGFSSYNEQFF. The rearrangement uses TRBV20-1 and TRBJ2-1; D uncertain. V was cut by 5 bases and J by 0 bases, with 14 bases left in between. This CDR3 is 15 amino acids long. In germline, CDR1 is DFQATT, CDR2 SNEGSKA (reference sequence).

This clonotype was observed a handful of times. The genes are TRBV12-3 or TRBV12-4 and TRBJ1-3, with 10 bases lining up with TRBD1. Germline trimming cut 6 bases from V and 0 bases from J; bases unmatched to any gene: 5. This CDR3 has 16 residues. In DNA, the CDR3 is TGTGCCAGCAGGGGGACAGGGGAGAACTCTGGAAACACCATATATTTT. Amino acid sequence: CASRGTGENSGNTIYF.

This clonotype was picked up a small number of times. Here the CDR3 DNA reads TGTGCCAGCAGTTACTTCACAGGGGCGAACACTGAAGCTTTCTTT. Protein product: CASSYFTGANTEAFF. The gene calls are TRBV6-5 and TRBJ1-1; TRBD1 matches 7 bases. The V gene end was trimmed by 1 base and the J gene end by 1 base; junction bases not matched to a gene: 3. This CDR3 is built from 15 residues. From germline, CDR1 is MNHEY and CDR2 SVGAGI.

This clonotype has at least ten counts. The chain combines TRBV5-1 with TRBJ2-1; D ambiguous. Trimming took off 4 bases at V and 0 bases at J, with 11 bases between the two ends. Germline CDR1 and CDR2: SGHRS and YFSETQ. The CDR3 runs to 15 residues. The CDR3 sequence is CASSQMDHSYNEQFF. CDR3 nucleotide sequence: TGCGCCAGCAGCCAGATGGACCACTCCTACAATGAGCAGTTCTTC.

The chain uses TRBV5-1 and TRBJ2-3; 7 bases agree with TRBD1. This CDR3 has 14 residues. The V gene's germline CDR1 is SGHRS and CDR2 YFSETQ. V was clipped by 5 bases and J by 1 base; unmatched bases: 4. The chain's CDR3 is CASSGRGRTDTQYF. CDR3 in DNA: TGCGCCAGCAGTGGAAGGGGGCGCACAGATACGCAGTATTTT. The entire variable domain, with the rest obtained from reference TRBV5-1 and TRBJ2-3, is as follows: KAGVTQTPRYLIKTRGQQVTLSCSPISGHRSVSWYQQTPGQGLQFLFEYFSETQRNKGNFPGRFSGRQFSNSRSEMNVSTLELGDSALYLCASSGRGRTDTQYFGPGTRLTVL.